Here is one T cell receptor beta chain with its context. As yet, its antigen is unknown. Other DNA sequences in this sample translate to the same CDR3. The V and J ends lost 0 bases and 7 bases respectively, with 6 bases between them. This CDR3 has 11 residues. Germline V gene data show CDR1 as GTSNPN and CDR2 as SVGIG (reference sequence). The data belong to a study of beta chain features in type 1 diabetes. Points from the study as a whole: VDJ junctions in type 1 diabetes patients carried more deletions and fewer insertions. All four CD4+ subsets from Type 1 diabetes patients carried moderately but significantly shorter TCRB CDR3s.

The isolated RNA, all of it, was reverse transcribed, so expressed TCRB transcripts were what got sequenced. TCRdb's copy holds only in-frame clones and misses some; the assay was immunoSEQ multiplex PCR. Of around 160,000 clones detected, around 63% appear once; the ten largest clones hold about 0.091%. V usage is TRBV30 and J usage is TRBJ1-2, with D maybe TRBD1 (6 bases). The sequenced material came from naive CD4+ T cells from blood. The TCR originated in a man aged 30 to 45 with type 1 diabetes. CDR3 coding DNA: TGTGCCTGGAGTGTCAGGGGTGGCTACACCTTC. It encodes CAWSVRGGYTF. The full variable domain, rest sourced from reference TRBV30 and TRBJ1-2, is SQTIHQWPATLVQPVGSPLSLECTVEGTSNPNLYWYRQAAGRGLQLLFYSVGIGQISSEVPQNLSASRPQDRQFILSSKKLLLSDSGFYLCAWSVRGGYTFGSGTRLTVV.